A single sample is the source of the 23 T cell receptor beta chains below, sequenced in a study of identical twins (dated by TCRdb to the mid-2010s). Library creation used 5' RACE. Reads for this sample came from an Illumina HiSeq 2000. TCRdb cleaned the public reads at Q25 with fastp, built clones with MiXCR and kept in-frame beta chains. Each entry merges the rows of one CDR3 protein and shows their most common DNA and genes. The sample table shows about 240,000 distinct CDR3 sequences, and roughly a tenth are seen once. Jointly, the top ten make up approximately 9.1% of the sample. Sequencing was performed on memory T cells sorted from blood. In the paper's terms, the cell subset or site label means: CD45RO+ enriched T cells. These receptors all stem from a man aged 45 to 65 in good health.

The table lists this clonotype with a few counts. The DNA for the CDR3 is TGTGCCAGCAGCCAAGAAGGGAAGGGGGCGCATGGCTACACCTTC. This sequence encodes CASSQEGKGAHGYTF. The V call is TRBV4-2, the J call TRBJ1-2; 7 nucleotides align to TRBD1. CDR1 and CDR2 (germline): LGHNA, YNFKEQ. This CDR3 spans 15 amino acids. V shed 0 bases, J shed 6 bases, and the junction held 7 bases outside the gene matches.

This clonotype was found many times. The chain has TRBV2 and TRBJ2-1, with D perhaps assigned TRBD1 or TRBD2 (5 bases each). Trimming pared 4 bases from V and 5 bases from J, leaving 9 bases between. The germline gives CDR1 SNHLY, CDR2 FYNNEI. The CDR3 runs 13 residues. The chain's CDR3 is CASSVGPDNEQFF. DNA for the CDR3: TGTGCCAGCAGTGTGGGACCTGACAATGAGCAGTTCTTC.

The rearrangement links TRBV5-1 to TRBJ2-7; the D gene is possibly TRBD1 (6 bases). Looked up from germline, CDR1 is SGHRS and CDR2 is YFSETQ. The CDR3 spans 16 residues. Trimming removed 4 bases from V and 4 bases from J, with 21 bases in between. Here the CDR3 DNA reads TGCGCCAGCAGCAAGCTGGCCGGGCAGGGGATATACGAGCAGTACTTC. It is translated as CASSKLAGQGIYEQYF.

This clonotype was counted many times. The chain recombines TRBV12-3 or TRBV12-4 with TRBJ1-5, with a tentative D call TRBD1 (5 bases). This CDR3 has 15 amino acids. V lost 8 bases and J 2 bases, leaving 16 bases between the germline ends. CDR3 sequence reads: CASGSGTVGNQPQHF. In DNA form, the CDR3 reads TGTGCCAGCGGTTCCGGGACGGTTGGCAATCAGCCCCAGCATTTT.

This clonotype turned up a few times. The CDR3 loop reads CSATSSRGHNYGYTF. CDR3 DNA: TGCAGTGCGACTAGCAGCAGGGGGCACAACTATGGCTACACCTTC. The V gene is TRBV20-1, the J gene TRBJ1-2; TRBD1 aligns across 8 bases. The J segment lost 2 bases and the V segment lost 6 bases, leaving 11 bases of the junction unmatched. Per germline, CDR1 DFQATT and CDR2 SNEGSKA (reference sequence). The CDR3 extends over 15 amino acids.

This clonotype was counted many times. The rearrangement links TRBV29-1 to TRBJ2-3; D ambiguous. The CDR3 has 11 residues. The ends were cut back, 8 bases at V and 6 bases at J, with 12 bases in the middle. CDR1 and CDR2 from the germline V gene are SQVTM and ANQGSEA. CDR3 DNA sequence: TGCAGCTCATATAGGGCGGATACGCAGTATTTT. It encodes CSSYRADTQYF.

This clonotype was recorded once. This chain uses TRBV6-1 with TRBJ1-1; the match to TRBD1 covers 7 bases. The germline gives CDR1 MNHNS, CDR2 SASEGT. V shed 6 bases and J 4 bases; nucleotides not matched to a gene: 14. This CDR3 has 16 residues. The DNA of the CDR3 is TGTGCCAGCAGCCGACAGGGCTTTGGGTTGATCACTGAAGCTTTCTTT. Translation gives CASSRQGFGLITEAFF.

This clonotype rates as medium-sized. The chain has TRBV12-3 or TRBV12-4 and TRBJ2-1, with 16 nucleotides matching TRBD2. The V segment lost 4 bases and the J segment 1 base; nucleotides outside the gene matches: 7. This CDR3 has 19 residues. CDR3 region: CASSSGTSGRARSYNEQFF. The DNA of the CDR3 is TGTGCCAGCAGTTCAGGGACTAGCGGGAGGGCCAGGTCCTACAATGAGCAGTTCTTC.

This clonotype has at least ten counts. The genes are TRBV4-1 and TRBJ2-5, with 9 bases aligning to TRBD1. CDR1 and CDR2 from the germline V gene are MGHRA and YSYEKL. V lost 6 bases, J lost 4 bases, and 3 bases stayed unmatched. The CDR3 is 13 amino acids. In nucleotides, the CDR3 is TGCGCCAGCAGGGACAGGGGAGGAGAGACCCAGTACTTC. This sequence encodes CASRDRGGETQYF.

The V gene is TRBV3-1, the J gene TRBJ2-1; 8 bases are shared with TRBD2. The CDR3 spans 16 residues. J gave up 2 bases and V 2 bases, and 5 bases lay outside the gene matches. CDR1 and CDR2 (germline): LGHDT, YNNKEL (reference sequence). The CDR3 bases are TGTGCCAGCAGCCAACGATGGCGGGGGGCCTACAATGAGCAGTTCTTC. Its translation: CASSQRWRGAYNEQFF.

The CDR3 nucleotides are TGTGCCAGCGGCCGGACTAGCGGGAGCACTGAGCAGTTCTTC. This codes for CASGRTSGSTEQFF. This rearrangement joins TRBV6-2 or TRBV6-3 to TRBJ2-1; 13 nucleotides agree with TRBD2. This CDR3 spans 14 amino acids. Germline V CDR1 and CDR2: MNHEY, SVGEGT. J gave up 9 bases and V 8 bases, and 7 bases lay outside the gene matches.

This clonotype was recorded a few times. In nucleotides, the CDR3 is TGCGCCAGCAGCTTAAACCCGGGACAGGGGAACACCGGGGAGCTGTTTTTT. The encoded protein is CASSLNPGQGNTGELFF. The gene calls are TRBV5-1 and TRBJ2-2, with 9 bases fitting TRBD1. The germline gives CDR1 SGHRS, CDR2 YFSETQ. Trimming cost V 2 bases and J 1 base; bases outside gene matches: 6. The CDR3 is 17 residues long.

This rearrangement joins TRBV5-1 to TRBJ2-5; 8 nucleotides line up with TRBD2. V was pared by 0 bases and J by 1 base, with 8 bases of the junction left unmatched. The CDR3 spans 17 residues. Per germline, CDR1 SGHRS and CDR2 YFSETQ. The CDR3 sequence is CASSLARASGSQETQYF. The DNA for the CDR3 is TGCGCCAGCAGCTTGGCCCGAGCTAGCGGGTCCCAAGAGACCCAGTACTTC.

The J gene is TRBJ2-3, the V gene TRBV15, with D possibly TRBD2 on 6 matching bases. CDR1 LNHNV and CDR2 YYDKDF come from the germline V gene (reference sequence). Trimming shortened V by 3 bases and J by 3 bases, and 16 bases separated the two germline ends. This CDR3 region has 16 residues. The CDR3 protein is CATSRGTGTRTDTQYF. The CDR3 DNA reads as TGTGCCACCAGCAGGGGAACCGGGACTCGTACAGATACGCAGTATTTT.

This clonotype was seen at least ten times. The V and J genes are TRBV7-2 and TRBJ2-5; no clear D gene. Germline assignment: CDR1 SGHTA and CDR2 FQGNSA. V was clipped by 1 base and J by 12 bases, with 12 bases between them. The CDR3 is 12 residues long. DNA for the CDR3: TGTGCCAGCAGCTTAGAGACCGGCGACAAGTACTTC. It encodes CASSLETGDKYF.

This clonotype appeared many times. The chain joins TRBV29-1 to TRBJ2-7, with 7 nucleotides matching TRBD1. V trimming: 3 bases; J trimming: 2 bases; junction bases outside the gene matches: 7. Per germline, CDR1 SQVTM and CDR2 ANQGSEA. The CDR3 runs 14 residues. The CDR3 nucleotides read TGCAGCGTTGAGGTGGGCAGGGGGACCTACGAGCAGTACTTC. Its translation: CSVEVGRGTYEQYF.

The V gene is TRBV25-1, the J gene TRBJ2-3; 9 positions match TRBD1. Losses at the gene ends were 6 bases for V and 5 bases for J; bases not matched to a gene: 9. The CDR3 runs to 15 residues. The germline V gene encodes CDR1 MGHDK and CDR2 SYGVNS. The CDR3 reads CASRVTGGSLDTQYF. The CDR3 nucleotides read TGTGCCAGCAGGGTGACAGGGGGTAGTTTAGATACGCAGTATTTT.

There are a few counts of this clonotype. The rearrangement joins TRBV5-1 to TRBJ1-1; D might be TRBD1 (5 bases). This CDR3 spans 13 amino acids. Germline CDR1 and CDR2: SGHRS and YFSETQ. Trimming took off 4 bases at V and 4 bases at J, with 11 bases between the two ends. The CDR3 nucleotides read TGCGCCAGCAGCGCGGGGGGGTCCACTGAAGCTTTCTTT. Translation gives CASSAGGSTEAFF.

V gene TRBV7-2 combines with J gene TRBJ2-5, with D tentatively TRBD1 or TRBD2 (6 bases each). Between the trimmed V and J ends, which lost 5 bases and 4 bases, there was a span of 20 bases. Germline V gene data show CDR1 as SGHTA and CDR2 as FQGNSA. This CDR3 has 16 residues. This chain's CDR3 is CASSPQGWGGGETQYF. The CDR3 DNA reads as TGTGCCAGCAGCCCACAGGGTTGGGGAGGAGGAGAGACCCAGTACTTC.

This clonotype showed up many times. This chain uses TRBV20-1 with TRBJ2-7; 8 nucleotides agree with TRBD2. J lost 6 bases, V lost 3 bases, and 10 bases had no gene match. The germline V gene has CDR1 DFQATT and CDR2 SNEGSKA (reference sequence). The CDR3 spans 14 residues. The CDR3 DNA is TGCAGTGCTAGTCCGGGAGGGACGGGAAGCGAGCAGTACTTC. This translates into CSASPGGTGSEQYF.

This clonotype was counted a few times. This sequence joins TRBV5-5 and TRBJ2-1; possibly TRBD1 for D (5 bases). Trimming removed 0 bases at V and 4 bases at J, with 14 bases between. Per germline, CDR1 SGHKS and CDR2 YYEKEE (reference sequence). The CDR3 has 16 residues. The CDR3 nucleotides are TGTGCCAGCAGCTTGGGGAGACAGTTCCAATACAATGAGCAGTTCTTC. The encoded protein is CASSLGRQFQYNEQFF.

Concerning this clonotype: This may be a read error, as it is one base from a much larger clone. The conserved final phenylalanine or tryptophan is absent from the CDR3, which likely points to a read error. The chain combines TRBV7-8 with TRBJ1-1, with D possibly being TRBD1 (5 bases). V was trimmed by 1 base and J by 3 bases, leaving 9 bases between them. The CDR3 covers 14 residues. Germline loops: CDR1 SGHVS, CDR2 FQNEAQ. The CDR3: CASSLERGYTEAFL. Written as DNA, the CDR3 is TGTGCCAGCAGCTTAGAGAGGGGATACACTGAAGCTTTCCTT.

This chain connects TRBV7-2 to TRBJ2-7, with 10 bases matching TRBD2. With V trimmed by 0 bases and J by 0 bases, 5 bases remained unmatched. CDR1 is SGHTA, CDR2 FQGNSA, per germline. The CDR3 is 17 amino acids. The CDR3 is CASSLALAGDSSYEQYF. CDR3 DNA sequence: TGTGCCAGCAGCTTAGCTCTAGCGGGGGATAGCTCCTACGAGCAGTACTTC.